This is a list of T cell receptor beta chains from one sample in a study of T cell repertoires in ileal Crohn's disease. Generated by immunoSEQ multiplex PCR, the TCRdb table keeps only in-frame clones and is missing some. The sample yields about 7,000 clones, roughly 70% seen once. The sample comprised ileal tissue. The receptors originated from an adult with Crohn's disease. The CDR3 runs from the conserved cysteine through the conserved F or W. A D gene is named only where the DNA matches it firmly. Size tells how often a clone was seen (once, few, many) or the class of an expanded clone, and some rows leave it out.

few | NA | TRBJ1-5 | TRBV6-6 | TGTGCCAGCAGTTACGAGGGAAATCAGCCCCAGCATTTT | CASSYEGNQPQHF
once | NA | TRBJ2-2 | TRBV2 | TGTGCCAGCAGTATTAGCGGGAACACCGGGGAGCTGTTTTTT | CASSISGNTGELFF
NA | NA | TRBJ1-1 | TRBV18 | TGTGCCAGCTCTCAGCACCACCAGGGGAACACTGAAGCTTTCTTT | CASSQHHQGNTEAFF
NA | TRBD1 | TRBJ1-1 | TRBV19 | TGTGCCAGTACCCTCCGAGGGGACAGCGGTGAAGCTTTCTTT | CASTLRGDSGEAFF
NA | TRBD1 | TRBJ1-1 | TRBV10-1 | TGCGCCAGCAGCAAGCTTAGTACCGGGACAGGGGTGAACACTGAAGCTTTCTTT | CASSKLSTGTGVNTEAFF
NA | NA | TRBJ1-1 | TRBV5-1 | TGCGCCAGCAGCTTCGGGGGAGAGGGGAACACTGAAGCTTTCTTT | CASSFGGEGNTEAFF
NA | NA | TRBJ2-7 | TRBV10-2 | TGCGCCAGCGCCCAAGACAGGCGCTCCTACGAGCAGTACTTC | CASAQDRRSYEQYF
NA | TRBD1 | TRBJ1-5 | TRBV7-2 | TGTGCCAGCAGCTTGGTTACAGGGGGCAATCAGCCCCAGCATTTT | CASSLVTGGNQPQHF
NA | NA | TRBJ2-3 | TRBV6-1 | TGTGCCAGCAGTGGGGGCGAGATCTACACAGATACGCAGTATTTT | CASSGGEIYTDTQYF
NA | NA | TRBJ1-5 | TRBV5-6 | TGTGCCAGCAGCTTCAGGGGCCGACTCAATCAGCCCCAGCATTTT | CASSFRGRLNQPQHF
NA | TRBD2 | TRBJ2-3 | TRBV5-4 | TGTGCCCGCTCAGGGGGGGTTAGAGGGACTAGCCGACGCACAGATACGCAGTATTTT | CARSGGVRGTSRRTDTQYF
NA | NA | TRBJ2-7 | TRBV13 | TGTGCCAGCAGCTTAGGCCGAGGGGCAGGGGAGTCCTACGAGCAGTACTTC | CASSLGRGAGESYEQYF
NA | NA | TRBJ1-6 | TRBV7-2 | TGTGCCAGCAGCTCGCGTAATTCACCCCTCCACTTT | CASSSRNSPLHF
NA | NA | TRBJ1-6 | TRBV30 | TGTGCTGGAGCGTCCGGGGGAAGTTCCTATAATTCACCCCTCCACTTT | CAGASGGSSYNSPLHF
NA | NA | TRBJ1-2 | TRBV7-9 | TGTGCCAGCAGCTCAATCGGGTTAGCTAACTATGGCTACACCTTC | CASSSIGLANYGYTF
NA | NA | TRBJ2-3 | TRBV19 | TGTGCCAGTAGTATTACAGGCACAGATACGCAGTATTTT | CASSITGTDTQYF
NA | TRBD2 | TRBJ2-7 | TRBV30 | TGTGCCTGGAGGATTAGTTTGTTGCGGGGGGTGGCCTACGAGCAGTACTTC | CAWRISLLRGVAYEQYF
NA | NA | TRBJ2-7 | TRBV1 | TGCACCAGCAGCACCCTCGGCCGGGACAGGGGATCGTACGAGCAGTACTTC | CTSSTLGRDRGSYEQYF
NA | TRBD1 | TRBJ2-7 | TRBV7-9 | TGTGCCAGCAGCACCGGACAGGGGTTCACCTACGAGCAGTACTTC | CASSTGQGFTYEQYF
NA | TRBD1 | TRBJ1-4 | TRBV25-1 | TGTGCCAGCAGTGCATTGGGACAGGGTCGTGAAAAACTGTTTTTT | CASSALGQGREKLFF
NA | TRBD1 | TRBJ2-2 | TRBV6-1 | TGTGCCAGCAGTGCTCGGGACAGGGGAGGGTCCGGGGAGCTGTTTTTT | CASSARDRGGSGELFF
once | NA | TRBJ1-1 | TRBV6-1 | TGTGCCAGCTTAAGGGGAGGCACTGAAGCTTTCTTT | CASLRGGTEAFF
NA | TRBD1 | TRBJ1-6 | TRBV9 | TGTGCCAGCAGCGTAGGGGGACAGGGGGCAAGGAATTCACCCCTCCACTTT | CASSVGGQGARNSPLHF
NA | TRBD1 | TRBJ2-5 | TRBV19 | TGTGCCAGTAGACATACCGGGACAGGGAAAGAGACCCAGTACTTC | CASRHTGTGKETQYF
NA | NA | TRBJ2-2 | TRBV30 | TGTGCCTGGGGGCGGGACTCCTACACCGGGGAGCTGTTTTTT | CAWGRDSYTGELFF
NA | NA | TRBJ1-1 | TRBV11-2 | TGTGCCAGCAGCTTAGGATTGGGAGGGCGTCTGAACACTGAAGCTTTCTTT | CASSLGLGGRLNTEAFF
NA | TRBD1 | TRBJ1-2 | TRBV28 | TGTGCCAGCAGGCGCGGCCAAAGGGGGCTCTATGGCTACACCTTC | CASRRGQRGLYGYTF
few | TRBD2 | TRBJ2-7 | TRBV18 | TGTGCCAGCTCACCACAGGGACTACGTGTCGAGCAGTACTTC | CASSPQGLRVEQYF
few | TRBD2 | TRBJ2-1 | TRBV6-1 | TGTGCCAGCAGTGAACAGACTAGCGGGGGTTGGAATGAGCAGTTCTTC | CASSEQTSGGWNEQFF
NA | TRBD2 | TRBJ2-7 | TRBV2 | TGTGCCAGCAGTCCACTTAGCGGGGGGGCATACGAGCAGTACTTC | CASSPLSGGAYEQYF
NA | TRBD2 | TRBJ2-3 | TRBV5-1 | TGCGCCAGCAGCGAAGCGGGGCCTAGCACAGATACGCAGTATTTT | CASSEAGPSTDTQYF
NA | TRBD1 | TRBJ1-2 | TRBV4-3 | TGCGCCAGCAGCCACCCGGACAGGGGAGAGGATGGCTACACCTTC | CASSHPDRGEDGYTF
NA | TRBD1 | TRBJ1-2 | TRBV6-5 | TGTGCCATACAGGCGAGGACAGGGATTCAGGGGAGCTACACCTTC | CAIQARTGIQGSYTF
NA | NA | TRBJ2-1 | TRBV10-3 | TGTGCCATCAGTGGGGGGGTAATCGAGCAGTTCTTC | CAISGGVIEQFF
NA | TRBD1 | TRBJ1-2 | TRBV14 | TGTGCCAGCAGCTCAGGGGGACCCTTGAAGGGCTACACCTTC | CASSSGGPLKGYTF
NA | NA | TRBJ1-3 | TRBV6-1 | TGTGCCAGCAGTCAGGGTCCAAGAAACACCATATATTTT | CASSQGPRNTIYF
few | NA | TRBJ1-4 | TRBV14 | TGTGCCAGCAGCCAAGATCAAGTAAGGGCTCGGGATAATGAAAAACTGTTTTTT | CASSQDQVRARDNEKLFF
few | NA | TRBJ1-1 | TRBV7-2 | TGTGCCAGCAGCTCCCGCGGGGGGCAAGCTTTCTTT | CASSSRGGQAFF
NA | NA | TRBJ1-4 | TRBV4-2 | TGTGCCAGCACCTTTAGCGGGGACTCCAGAGCAACTAATGAAAAACTGTTTTTT | CASTFSGDSRATNEKLFF
once | NA | TRBJ1-2 | TRBV7-9 | TGTGCCAGCAGCCCCGGCGGGGGTACTAACTATGGCTACACCTTC | CASSPGGGTNYGYTF
once | NA | TRBJ1-1 | TRBV27 | TGTGCCAGCAGTACCAGGACAGCTGAAGCTTTCTTT | CASSTRTAEAFF
NA | NA | TRBJ2-7 | TRBV9 | TGTGCCAGCAGCGTAGCTTCCCAGGGGCTACCCTACGAGCAGTACTTC | CASSVASQGLPYEQYF
few | TRBD1 | TRBJ1-2 | TRBV7-2 | TGTGCCAGCAGCCCGGGACAGGGGGCGCATGGCTACACCTTC | CASSPGQGAHGYTF
NA | NA | TRBJ1-4 | TRBV10-2 | TGCGCCAGCAGGCTAAGCTCAACTAATGAAAAACTGTTTTTT | CASRLSSTNEKLFF
NA | NA | TRBJ1-1 | TRBV4-2 | TGTGCCAGCAGCCAAGTCGGCAGGGTAGATCCTGAAGCTTTCTTT | CASSQVGRVDPEAFF
NA | TRBD2 | TRBJ2-3 | TRBV4-1 | TGCGCCAGCAGCCAAGATCATGGCGGGGGGGCAGATACGCAGTATTTT | CASSQDHGGGADTQYF
NA | TRBD1 | TRBJ2-2 | TRBV7-9 | TGTGCCCCGGGACAGGGGCACGGGGAGCTGTTTTTT | CAPGQGHGELFF
NA | TRBD1 | TRBJ1-1 | TRBV5-1 | TGCGCCAGCAGCTCTCCGGGACAGAGATTCACTGAAGCTTTCTTT | CASSSPGQRFTEAFF
NA | TRBD1 | TRBJ2-7 | TRBV7-7 | TGTGCCAGCAGCCCACTGACAGGGCACTCCTACGAGCAGTACTTC | CASSPLTGHSYEQYF
hyperexpanded | NA | TRBJ2-7 | TRBV28 | TGTGCCAGCAGTTACAGGGGAGGCCACGAGCAGTACTTC | CASSYRGGHEQYF
NA | TRBD1 | TRBJ1-5 | TRBV6-5 | TGTGCCAGCAGTTCGTCAGGGACAGCGAATCAGCCCCAGCATTTT | CASSSSGTANQPQHF
NA | NA | TRBJ1-2 | TRBV6-5 | TGTGCCAGCAGCCCGAGACAGGACCTTCCCTATGGCTACACCTTC | CASSPRQDLPYGYTF
NA | TRBD1 | TRBJ1-2 | TRBV28 | TGTGCCAGCAGTTTATTCGGCGGTCCACGGACAGGGGGTGGCTACACCTTC | CASSLFGGPRTGGGYTF